Following are 32 T cell receptor beta chains from one sample sequenced in a study of T cells expressing NK-cell markers. Following a re-call of the 5' RACE reads, TCRdb has one entry per CDR3 protein and lacks DNA. The sample table sets out about 390,000 distinct CDR3 sequences. The sequenced material came from blood T cells: a sorted CD56 or NKG2C T cell subset, CD4+ or CD8+ T cells, or bulk PBMC T cells (not recorded which). Receptors were obtained from a woman aged 50 to 60 in good health.

The gene calls are TRBV12-3 or TRBV12-4 and TRBJ2-3; no DNA is available, so the TRBD2 call from TCRdb remains unchecked. There are 14 residues in the CDR3. CDR3 sequence reads: CASSLLPTSGAQYF.

This sequence joins TRBV10-2 and TRBJ2-4; TCRdb's D gene call, TRBD2, goes unchecked for lack of DNA. The length of the CDR3 is 17 residues. Germline CDR1 WSHSY, CDR2 SAAADI. The CDR3 reads CASSPGLAGGFGSSQYF.

The J gene is TRBJ1-1, the V gene TRBV20-1; TCRdb outputs TRBD1, but without DNA this stays unchecked. Looked up from germline, CDR1 is DFQATT and CDR2 is SNEGSKA (reference sequence). The CDR3 length is 15 residues. CDR3 sequence: CSARGGGQGETEAFF.

This chain connects TRBV6-5 to TRBJ2-1; the TCRdb D gene call, TRBD2, has no DNA to confirm it. CDR1 is MNHEY and CDR2 is SVGAGI in the germline V gene. The CDR3 loop spans 12 amino acids. The chain's CDR3 is CASSHGLKGQFF.

The V and J genes are TRBV7-3 and TRBJ2-5; TCRdb proposes TRBD1, but this gene call is untestable without DNA. The germline CDR1 and CDR2 sequences are SGHTA and FQGTGA. The CDR3 spans 14 residues. CDR3 amino acids: CASSSDPGGGTQYF.

The chain combines TRBV29-1 with TRBJ2-3; lacking DNA, the TRBD2 call made by TCRdb goes unchecked. This CDR3 contains 15 residues. Germline V gene sequence: CDR1 SQVTM, CDR2 ANQGSEA. The CDR3 sequence is CSVELRGGNPDTQYF.

The gene calls are TRBV15 and TRBJ2-4. The CDR3 runs 14 residues. The V gene's germline CDR1 is LNHNV and CDR2 YYDKDF (reference sequence). The CDR3 is CATSSGLAKNIQYF.

J is TRBJ1-5 and V is TRBV3-1. The germline CDR1 and CDR2 sequences are LGHDT and YNNKEL (reference sequence). The CDR3 is 15 residues long. The CDR3: CASSQGPSVGQPQHF.

This chain connects TRBV11-2 to TRBJ2-3; TCRdb's assignment of TRBD2 cannot be checked, as there is no DNA. This CDR3 spans 18 amino acids. CDR1 and CDR2 from the germline V gene are SGHAT and FQNNGV. The CDR3 loop is CASSPSLAGRSGTDTQYF.

The rearrangement uses TRBV12-3 or TRBV12-4 and TRBJ2-2; with no DNA, the TCRdb D assignment of TRBD1 cannot be verified. This CDR3 has 16 residues. The CDR3 loop reads CASSSPDRIGSGELFF.

The chain has TRBV7-2 and TRBJ2-7; TCRdb reports TRBD1, a call that lacks DNA to check it against. Germline assignment: CDR1 SGHTA and CDR2 FQGNSA. This CDR3 contains 15 residues. The CDR3 reads CASSLFVGTGYEQYF.

This rearrangement joins TRBV5-1 to TRBJ2-1; as DNA is missing, the TRBD1 call by TCRdb cannot be tested. The CDR3 spans 15 residues. Germline lookup yields CDR1 SGHRS and CDR2 YFSETQ. CDR3: CASSLGTVEVDEQFF.

The chain joins TRBV29-1 to TRBJ2-1; with no DNA, the TCRdb D assignment of TRBD2 cannot be verified. The CDR3 loop spans 15 amino acids. CDR1 is SQVTM and CDR2 is ANQGSEA in the germline V gene. CDR3: CSIRPRGGRLNEQFF.

CDR3 protein: CASRQSGTSITDTQYF. The J gene is TRBJ2-3, the V gene TRBV5-6; the D gene TCRdb calls, TRBD2, cannot be checked with no DNA. Germline lookup yields CDR1 SGHDT and CDR2 YYEEEE. The CDR3 has 16 amino acids.

V and J are TRBV24-1 and TRBJ2-5; TCRdb's assignment of TRBD1 cannot be checked, as there is no DNA. The CDR3 is 15 residues long. CDR1 KGHDR and CDR2 SFDVKD come from the germline V gene. The chain's CDR3 is CATSDSTGTKETQYF.

The chain's CDR3 is CASSHPGAVRETQYF. The V call is TRBV14, the J call TRBJ2-5; TCRdb reports TRBD2, a call that lacks DNA to check it against. From germline, CDR1 is SGHDN and CDR2 FVKESK. CDR3 length: 15 amino acids. Looking up the rest from reference TRBV14 and TRBJ2-5 gives the full variable domain: EAGVTQFPSHSVIEKGQTVTLRCDPISGHDNLYWYRRVMGKEIKFLLHFVKESKQDESGMPNNRFLAERTGGTYSTLKVQPAELEDSGVYFCASSHPGAVRETQYFGPGTRLLVL.

V is TRBV12-3 or TRBV12-4 and J is TRBJ1-1. CDR3 length: 15 amino acids. CDR3: CASTPSTRLNTEAFF.

The V call is TRBV11-3, the J call TRBJ2-1; as DNA is missing, the TRBD1 call by TCRdb cannot be tested. There are 15 residues in the CDR3. CDR1 SGHNT and CDR2 YENEEA come from the germline V gene. The CDR3 protein is CASSLREKIYDEQFF.

V and J are TRBV6-5 and TRBJ2-2. The CDR3 has 14 residues. In germline, CDR1 is MNHEY, CDR2 SVGAGI. This chain's CDR3 is CASSYSKVVGELFF.

The V gene is TRBV7-8, the J gene TRBJ2-7. The CDR3 length is 12 residues. Per germline, CDR1 SGHVS and CDR2 FQNEAQ. The CDR3: CASSFDLNEQYF.

V is TRBV20-1 and J is TRBJ2-7; no DNA is available, so the TRBD1 call from TCRdb remains unchecked. The CDR3 contains 14 residues. Germline V gives CDR1 DFQATT, CDR2 SNEGSKA (reference sequence). CDR3 protein: CSANTRQGSLEQYF.

The rearrangement joins TRBV3-1 to TRBJ1-5. Germline V gene data show CDR1 as LGHDT and CDR2 as YNNKEL (reference sequence). There are 16 residues in the CDR3. This chain's CDR3 is CASSQESGYSNQPQHF.

This chain joins TRBV7-6 and TRBJ1-4. The V gene's germline CDR1 is SGHVS and CDR2 FNYEAQ. This CDR3 has 18 residues. The CDR3 region is CASSPKGRGDSSNEKLFF.

The chain uses TRBV27 and TRBJ2-1; there is no DNA to check the TCRdb D call of TRBD2. Germline CDR1 is MNHEY and CDR2 is SMNVEV (reference sequence). The CDR3 has 14 residues. The CDR3 here is CASQVRGANNEQFF.

The chain couples TRBV6-5 to TRBJ2-2. Germline CDR1 and CDR2: MNHEY and SVGAGI. The CDR3 has 14 amino acids. CDR3 sequence reads: CASNTHPQTGELFF.

This sequence joins TRBV30 and TRBJ2-2; TCRdb's D call, TRBD1, is unchecked because there is no DNA. CDR1 is GTSNPN and CDR2 is SVGIG in the germline V gene (reference sequence). This CDR3 comprises 14 residues. The CDR3 protein is CAWSGANNNGELFF. Full variable domain (missing parts from reference TRBV30 and TRBJ2-2): SQTIHQWPATLVQPVGSPLSLECTVEGTSNPNLYWYRQAAGRGLQLLFYSVGIGQISSEVPQNLSASRPQDRQFILSSKKLLLSDSGFYLCAWSGANNNGELFFGEGSRLTVL.

V usage is TRBV5-1 and J usage is TRBJ2-5; TCRdb's D call of TRBD1 is untestable without DNA. Germline CDR1 reads SGHRS; CDR2 reads YFSETQ. The CDR3 has 16 amino acids. The CDR3 is CASSLEGGRTQETQYF.

The rearrangement uses TRBV9 and TRBJ2-3; checking the TCRdb D call of TRBD2 is not possible without DNA. Germline CDR1 reads SGDLS; CDR2 reads YYNGEE. The CDR3 extends over 17 amino acids. The CDR3 here is CASSVESASGGGDTQYF.

V usage is TRBV20-1 and J usage is TRBJ2-3; without DNA, the TCRdb call of TRBD2 cannot be checked. Germline loops: CDR1 DFQATT, CDR2 SNEGSKA (reference sequence). This CDR3 contains 18 residues. The CDR3 is CSAAGTPGLAAGTDTQYF.

This chain joins TRBV5-1 and TRBJ2-1; TCRdb outputs TRBD1, but without DNA this stays unchecked. The CDR3 length is 15 residues. Per germline, CDR1 SGHRS and CDR2 YFSETQ. CDR3 loop: CASSPGQGVGHEQFF.

The chain combines TRBV19 with TRBJ1-3; TCRdb returns TRBD1, unconfirmable since there is no DNA. CDR1 and CDR2 (germline): LNHDA, SQIVND (reference sequence). There are 15 residues in the CDR3. CDR3 protein: CASRAQGTAGNTIYF.

The chain recombines TRBV4-1 with TRBJ2-6; TCRdb designates TRBD2, a call that cannot be tested without DNA. The germline CDR1 and CDR2 sequences are MGHRA and YSYEKL. There are 18 residues in the CDR3. The CDR3 sequence: CASSQEGLQGSGANVLTF.